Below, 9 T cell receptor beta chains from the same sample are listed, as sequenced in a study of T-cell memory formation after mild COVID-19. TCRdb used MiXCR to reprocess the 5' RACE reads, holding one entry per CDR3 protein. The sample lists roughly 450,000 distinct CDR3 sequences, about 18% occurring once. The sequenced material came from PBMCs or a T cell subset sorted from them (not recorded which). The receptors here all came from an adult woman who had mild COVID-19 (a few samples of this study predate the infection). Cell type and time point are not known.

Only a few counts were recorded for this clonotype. CDR3: CASSPARTSGGAVFF. CDR3 sequence (DNA): TGTGCCAGCAGTCCCGCAAGGACTAGCGGGGGGGCCGTGTTCTTC. The genes are TRBV12-3 or TRBV12-4 and TRBJ2-1; 15 nucleotides line up with TRBD2. The CDR3 sequence is 15 residues long. Trimming removed 5 bases from V and 15 bases from J; junction bases left unmatched: 11.

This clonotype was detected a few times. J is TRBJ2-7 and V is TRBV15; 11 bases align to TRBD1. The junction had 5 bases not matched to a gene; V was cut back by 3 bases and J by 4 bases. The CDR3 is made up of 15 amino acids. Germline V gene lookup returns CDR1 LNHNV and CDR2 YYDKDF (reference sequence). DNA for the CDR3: TGTGCCACCAGCAGGGACCGGGACAGGGGGTACGAGCAGTACTTC. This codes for CATSRDRDRGYEQYF.

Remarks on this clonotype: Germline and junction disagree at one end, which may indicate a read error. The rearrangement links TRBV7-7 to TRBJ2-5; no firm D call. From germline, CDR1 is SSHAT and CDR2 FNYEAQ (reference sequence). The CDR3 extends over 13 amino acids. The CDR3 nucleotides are TGTGCTAGCAGCTCGGACCCTAAAGAGACCCAGTACTTC. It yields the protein CASSSDPKETQYF. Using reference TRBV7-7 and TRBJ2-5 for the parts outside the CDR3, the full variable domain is GAGVSQSPRYKVTKRGQDVTLRCDPISSHATLYWYQQALGQGPEFLTYFNYEAQPDKSGLPSDRFSAERPEGSISTLTIQRTEQRDSAMYRCASSSDPKETQYFGPGTRLLVL.

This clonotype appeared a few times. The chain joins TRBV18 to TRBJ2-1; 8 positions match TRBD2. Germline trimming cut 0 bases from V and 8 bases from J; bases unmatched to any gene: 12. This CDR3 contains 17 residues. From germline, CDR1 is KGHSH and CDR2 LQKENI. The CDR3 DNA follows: TGTGCCAGCTCACCACCCGGGGGGGACCCTAAGAGGGATGAGCAGTTCTTC. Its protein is CASSPPGGDPKRDEQFF.

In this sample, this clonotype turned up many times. The chain's CDR3 is CASSLSGTNTDTQYF. The CDR3 bases are TGCGCCAGCAGCTTGAGCGGGACTAACACAGATACGCAGTATTTT. The chain recombines TRBV5-1 with TRBJ2-3, with 7 bases lining up with TRBD2. V lost 1 base and J lost 2; bases outside the gene matches: 4. CDR3 size: 15 residues. Germline assignment: CDR1 SGHRS and CDR2 YFSETQ. The full variable domain, completed using reference TRBV5-1 and TRBJ2-3, is KAGVTQTPRYLIKTRGQQVTLSCSPISGHRSVSWYQQTPGQGLQFLFEYFSETQRNKGNFPGRFSGRQFSNSRSEMNVSTLELGDSALYLCASSLSGTNTDTQYFGPGTRLTVL.

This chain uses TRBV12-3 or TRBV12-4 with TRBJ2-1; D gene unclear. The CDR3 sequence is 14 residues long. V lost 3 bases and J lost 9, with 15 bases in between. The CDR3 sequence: CASSFDRRVGEQFF. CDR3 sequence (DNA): TGTGCCAGCAGTTTTGACCGCCGGGTGGGTGAGCAGTTCTTC.

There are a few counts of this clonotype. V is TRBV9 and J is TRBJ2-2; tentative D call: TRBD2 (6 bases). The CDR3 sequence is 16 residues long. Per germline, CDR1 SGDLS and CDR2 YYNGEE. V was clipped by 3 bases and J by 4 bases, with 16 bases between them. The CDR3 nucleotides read TGTGCCAGCAGCGGCCTACGGGACGGGAGCACCGGGGAGCTGTTTTTT. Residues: CASSGLRDGSTGELFF.

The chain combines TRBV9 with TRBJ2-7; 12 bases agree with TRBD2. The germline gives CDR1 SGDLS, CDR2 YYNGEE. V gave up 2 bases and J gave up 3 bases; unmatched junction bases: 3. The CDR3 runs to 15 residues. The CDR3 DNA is TGTGCCAGCAGCGTGTCTAGCGGGAGGGTCTACGAGCAGTACTTC. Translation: CASSVSSGRVYEQYF.

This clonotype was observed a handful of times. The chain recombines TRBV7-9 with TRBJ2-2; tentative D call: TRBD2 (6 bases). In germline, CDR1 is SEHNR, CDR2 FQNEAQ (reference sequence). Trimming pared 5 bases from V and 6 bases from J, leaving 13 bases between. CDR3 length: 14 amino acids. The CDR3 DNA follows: TGTGCCAGCAGCCGGGAGATTTACGCCGGGGAGCTGTTTTTT. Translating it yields CASSREIYAGELFF.